The 5 T cell receptor beta chains listed next were all sequenced from one sample in a study of blood T cells in healthy people across ages. The use of a sample-barcoded 5' primer and a J-beta primer mix characterized a second PCR of 7 to 11 cycles. TCRdb ran MiXCR on the 5' RACE reads and lists one entry per CDR3 protein. The sample has a few hundred thousand distinct CDR3 sequences, 27% seen once. The specimen was blood. These receptor sequences come from a woman aged 70 to 79 in good health.

V and J are TRBV21-1 and TRBJ2-5; whether TRBD2, the table's D call, matches the DNA was not checked. TRBV21-1 is annotated as a pseudogene. CDR3 length: 16 residues. As DNA, the CDR3 is TGTGCCAGCAGCCCCTGGCAGCGGGGGATGCAAGAGACCCAGTACTTC. Translated, it gives CASSPWQRGMQETQYF.

In this sample, this clonotype turned up a few times. The chain is built from TRBV21-1 and TRBJ1-3. TRBV21-1 is a pseudogene. This CDR3 has 15 amino acids. Here the CDR3 DNA reads TGTGCCAGCAGCAAAAGAGAGGTATCTGGAAACACCATATATTTT. Its translation: CASSKREVSGNTIYF.

This clonotype showed up just a few times. The V call is TRBV12-3 or TRBV12-4, the J call TRBJ1-2; no clear D. V lost 1 base and J 1 base, leaving 7 bases between the germline ends. The CDR3 covers 14 residues. CDR3 sequence (DNA): TGTGCCAGCAGTTTAGACACACTTAACTATGGCTACACCTTC. This sequence encodes CASSLDTLNYGYTF.

This clonotype was detected a few times. The chain joins TRBV5-1 to TRBJ2-5, with 11 bases aligning to TRBD2. The V segment lost 3 bases and the J segment 4 bases; nucleotides outside the gene matches: 11. Germline loops: CDR1 SGHRS, CDR2 YFSETQ. CDR3 length: 17 residues. CDR3 bases: TGCGCCAGCAGCTCCTACTTTACTAGCGGGGGAGCAGAGACCCAGTACTTC. Translating gives CASSSYFTSGGAETQYF.

This clonotype occurred a few times. The chain is built from TRBV9 and TRBJ2-1; TRBD2 matches 14 bases. The CDR3 runs 18 residues. Trimming at V came to 0 bases and at J to 0 bases, leaving 2 bases not matched to a gene. CDR1 is SGDLS and CDR2 is YYNGEE in the germline V gene. CDR3 DNA: TGTGCCAGCAGCGTAGGTGGGACTAGCGGGGGCTCCTACAATGAGCAGTTCTTC. Its protein is CASSVGGTSGGSYNEQFF.